Only a few counts were recorded for the clone carrying this T cell receptor (beta chain). Its antigen is currently unknown. The same CDR3 is also encoded by other DNA sequences in this sample. The source of the sample is a study of metastatic and nonmetastatic thyroid tumors. Overall study context: Blood and tumor or nodule tissue repertoires from malignant and benign thyroid patients were compared.

Unmatched junction bases numbered 3, after V lost 4 bases and J lost 5 bases. Germline V CDR1 and CDR2: SGHNT, YYREEE (reference sequence). The length of the CDR3 is 14 residues. Study outcomes and limitations: Across blood and tumor, TCR beta diversity in malignant thyroid tumors was reportedly significantly higher than in benign nodules.

Among the patients, none had received any treatment before thyroid surgery. Methods used by the authors: Clinicopathological groups differed in CDR3, with these differences serving to build a distant-metastasis classifier for papillary thyroid cancer. TCRdb re-called the PCR reads through MiXCR. These V and J calls originate from TCRdb's pipeline instead of the authors' own analysis. The data show approximately 15,000 clones, with around 13% seen just once and 25% to 35% held by the top ten. This TCR was sampled from a female donor with papillary thyroid cancer or a benign thyroid nodule (not recorded which). Some clones in this sample may be carry-over from other donors' samples. This chain uses TRBV5-4 with TRBJ2-5, with 12 nucleotides matching TRBD2. The sequenced sample was blood. For the CDR3, the DNA is TGTGCCAGCAGCCGACTAGCGGGGGTGGAGACCCAGTACTTC. Amino acid sequence: CASSRLAGVETQYF.